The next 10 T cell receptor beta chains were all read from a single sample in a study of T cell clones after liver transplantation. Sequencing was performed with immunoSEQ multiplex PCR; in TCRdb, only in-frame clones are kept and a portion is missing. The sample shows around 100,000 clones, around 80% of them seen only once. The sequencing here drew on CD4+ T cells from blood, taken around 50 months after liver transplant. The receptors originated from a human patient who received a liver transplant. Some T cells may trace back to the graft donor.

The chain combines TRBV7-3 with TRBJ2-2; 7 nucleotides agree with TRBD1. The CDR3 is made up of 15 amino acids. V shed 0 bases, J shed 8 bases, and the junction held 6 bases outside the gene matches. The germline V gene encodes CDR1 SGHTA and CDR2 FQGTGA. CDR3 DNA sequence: TGTGCCAGCAGCTTAACGTCTAGGGGGCTAGGGGAGCTGTTTTTT. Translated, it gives CASSLTSRGLGELFF.

The CDR3 DNA follows: TGTGCCTGGAATGGACATTCTAGCACAGATACGCAGTATTTT. This codes for CAWNGHSSTDTQYF. This chain uses TRBV30 with TRBJ2-3, with D possibly being TRBD1 (5 bases). The V and J ends lost 4 bases and 0 bases respectively, with 11 bases between them. CDR1 is GTSNPN and CDR2 is SVGIG in the germline V gene (reference sequence). The CDR3 is made up of 14 amino acids.

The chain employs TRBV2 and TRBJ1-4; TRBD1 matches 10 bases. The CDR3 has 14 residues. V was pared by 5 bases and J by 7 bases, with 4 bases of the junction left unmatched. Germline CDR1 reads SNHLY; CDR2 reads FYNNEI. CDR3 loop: CASSLRDRGEKLFF. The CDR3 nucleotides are TGTGCCAGCAGTCTTCGGGACAGGGGTGAAAAACTGTTTTTT.

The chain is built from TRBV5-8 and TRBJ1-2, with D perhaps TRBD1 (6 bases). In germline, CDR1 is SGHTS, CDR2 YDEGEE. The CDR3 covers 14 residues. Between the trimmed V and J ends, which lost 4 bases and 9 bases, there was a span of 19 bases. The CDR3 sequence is CASSTARMDSSYTF. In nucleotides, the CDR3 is TGTGCCAGCAGCACCGCAAGAATGGACAGCAGCTACACCTTC.

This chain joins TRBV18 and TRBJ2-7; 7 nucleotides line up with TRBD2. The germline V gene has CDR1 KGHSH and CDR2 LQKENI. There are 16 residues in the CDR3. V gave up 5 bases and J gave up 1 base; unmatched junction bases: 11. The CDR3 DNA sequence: TGTGCCAGCTCATCCACCGGGAGGACGGAATCCTACGAGCAGTACTTC. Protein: CASSSTGRTESYEQYF.

In nucleotides, the CDR3 is TGTGCCAGCTCAATTACGGGCGGAGTCCAAGAGACCCAGTACTTC. Translation gives CASSITGGVQETQYF. The V gene is TRBV18, the J gene TRBJ2-5; D is ambiguous. The CDR3 has 15 residues. V shed 5 bases and J shed 1 base, with 14 bases lying between them. The germline CDR1 and CDR2 sequences are KGHSH and LQKENI.

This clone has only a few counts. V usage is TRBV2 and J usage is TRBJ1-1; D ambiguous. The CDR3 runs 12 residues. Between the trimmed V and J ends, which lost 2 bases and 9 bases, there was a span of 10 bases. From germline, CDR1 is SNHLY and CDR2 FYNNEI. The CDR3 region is CASSELAWKAFF. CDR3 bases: TGTGCCAGCAGTGAACTTGCGTGGAAAGCTTTCTTT.

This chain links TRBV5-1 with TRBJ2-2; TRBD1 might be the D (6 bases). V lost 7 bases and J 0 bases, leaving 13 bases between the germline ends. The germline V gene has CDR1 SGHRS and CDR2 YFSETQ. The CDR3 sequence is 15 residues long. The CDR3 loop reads CASSDYRANTGELFF. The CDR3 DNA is TGCGCCAGCTCTGACTACAGGGCGAACACCGGGGAGCTGTTTTTT.

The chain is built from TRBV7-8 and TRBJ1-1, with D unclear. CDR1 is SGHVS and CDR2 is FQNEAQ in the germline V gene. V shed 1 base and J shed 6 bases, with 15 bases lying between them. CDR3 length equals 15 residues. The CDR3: CASSLVGLNAAEAFF. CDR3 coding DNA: TGTGCCAGCAGCTTAGTAGGGCTGAACGCCGCTGAAGCTTTCTTT.

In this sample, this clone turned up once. Written as DNA, the CDR3 is TGCGCCAGCAGCCAAGGGGGGACTAATGAAAAACTGTTTTTT. Translating it yields CASSQGGTNEKLFF. This chain links TRBV4-1 with TRBJ1-4; TRBD1 is a possible D gene (5 bases). Germline CDR1 MGHRA, CDR2 YSYEKL. Trimming removed 1 base at V and 2 bases at J, with 5 bases between. The CDR3 has 14 amino acids.